The rows below give T cell receptor beta chains drawn from one sample of a study of identical twins. MiXCR, run by TCRdb on the 5' RACE reads, gives a single entry per CDR3 protein. This sample has 500,000 to 650,000 distinct CDR3 sequences, with roughly 7.1% found just once. Separately, the same data were catalogued under a study of yellow fever vaccine responses in identical twins.

Sequencing input: PBMCs. The receptors come from a woman aged 18 to 35 in good health. Each CDR3 is given without its conserved first and last residue. D genes are given only for firm matches.

D gene,J gene,V gene,CDR3 protein
NA,TRBJ2-7,TRBV20-1,SASPPGKTYEQY
TRBD1,TRBJ1-1,TRBV20-1,SARVNRGRVNEAF
NA,TRBJ2-1,TRBV12-3/TRBV12-4,ASSETGGKAYNEQF
NA,TRBJ1-2,TRBV14,ASSQGAAKGSYGYT
TRBD1,TRBJ1-1,TRBV7-2,ASSVGTGENTEAF
NA,TRBJ2-3,TRBV7-2,ASSGGLRPGGTDTQY
NA,TRBJ1-1,TRBV6-5,ASSYGGPNTEAF
NA,TRBJ1-5,TRBV6-6,ASGEADQPQH
NA,TRBJ2-1,TRBV14,ASSPGNEQF
NA,TRBJ2-2,TRBV4-1,ASSPLVGGELF
TRBD2,TRBJ2-1,TRBV12-3/TRBV12-4,ASNPGLAIDNEQF
NA,TRBJ2-1,TRBV5-6,ASSLRGASYNEQF
NA,TRBJ2-1,TRBV14,ASSSVPGWLDYNEQF
TRBD1,TRBJ1-1,TRBV5-5,ASGEGANTEAF
NA,TRBJ1-1,TRBV5-1,ASSREGVEAF
NA,TRBJ2-1,TRBV12-3/TRBV12-4,ASSLGLQAARYNEQF
NA,TRBJ2-3,TRBV6-1,AATTDSDTQY
TRBD2,TRBJ2-2,TRBV12-3/TRBV12-4,ATYKRGGSGRRTGELF
TRBD2,TRBJ2-1,TRBV7-9,ASIHTLAGGRVDEQF
TRBD1,TRBJ2-2,TRBV3-1,ASSSRARTGTGELF
TRBD2,TRBJ2-1,TRBV9,ASSVTSGGSEQF
NA,TRBJ2-1,TRBV24-1,ATSEGPSTPF
TRBD1,TRBJ1-6,TRBV5-1,ASSPLTGGESPLH
NA,TRBJ2-1,TRBV12-3/TRBV12-4,ASSLVLATYNEQF
NA,TRBJ1-6,TRBV20-1,SARLNSPLH